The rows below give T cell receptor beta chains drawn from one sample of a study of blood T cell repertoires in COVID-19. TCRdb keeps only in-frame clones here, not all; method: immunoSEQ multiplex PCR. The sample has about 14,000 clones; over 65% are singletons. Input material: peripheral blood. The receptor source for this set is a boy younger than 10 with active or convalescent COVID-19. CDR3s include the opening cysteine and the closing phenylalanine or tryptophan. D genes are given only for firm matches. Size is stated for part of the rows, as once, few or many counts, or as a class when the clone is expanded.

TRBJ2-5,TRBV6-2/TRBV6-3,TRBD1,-,TGTGCCAGCAGTTACTGGGACAGACCCCCGGGGGAGACCCAGTACTTC,CASSYWDRPPGETQYF
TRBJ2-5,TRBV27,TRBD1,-,TGTGCCAGCAGCCGCAGGGGGTGGGTTGAGACCCAGTACTTC,CASSRRGWVETQYF
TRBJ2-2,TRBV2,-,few,TGTGCCAGCGTCGAGGCCAGCACCGGGGAGCTGTTTTTT,CASVEASTGELFF
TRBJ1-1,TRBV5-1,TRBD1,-,TGCGCCAGCAGCGGACAGGGGGGGAACACTGAAGCTTTCTTT,CASSGQGGNTEAFF
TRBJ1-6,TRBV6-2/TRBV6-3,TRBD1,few,TGTGCCAGCACCCCTGGGACAGGGGCGTCCTATAATTCACCCCTCCACTTT,CASTPGTGASYNSPLHF
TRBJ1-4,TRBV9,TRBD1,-,TGTGCCAGCAGTGGAACAGGGGATGAAAAACTGTTTTTT,CASSGTGDEKLFF
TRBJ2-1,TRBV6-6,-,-,TGTGCCAGCAGTTACGGCAAGCTAGGGGGTGAGCAGTTCTTC,CASSYGKLGGEQFF
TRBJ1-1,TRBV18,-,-,TGTGCCAGCTCACCTATTTCTAGAAACACTGAAGCTTTCTTT,CASSPISRNTEAFF
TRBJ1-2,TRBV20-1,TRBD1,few,TGCAGTGCTAGTGACAGGGGGTATGGCTACACCTTC,CSASDRGYGYTF
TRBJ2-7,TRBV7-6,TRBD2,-,TGTGCCAGCAGCCTCGAAACTAGCGGGAGGGGCGAGCAGTACTTC,CASSLETSGRGEQYF
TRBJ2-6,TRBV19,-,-,TGTGCCAGTACCCCAGAGGGGGTGAACTCTGGGGCCAACGTCCTGACTTTC,CASTPEGVNSGANVLTF
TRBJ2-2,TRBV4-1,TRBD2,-,TGCGCCACCAGCCTTATCGCGGGCGGGGGGGACACCGGGGAGCTGTTTTTT,CATSLIAGGGDTGELFF
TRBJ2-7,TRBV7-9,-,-,TGTGCCAGCAGCCAGGGGATCTCCAACGAGCAGTACTTC,CASSQGISNEQYF
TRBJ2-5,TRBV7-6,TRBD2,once,TGTGCCAGCAGCTCCTATAGCGGGGGGGCCCAGGAGACCCAGTACTTC,CASSSYSGGAQETQYF
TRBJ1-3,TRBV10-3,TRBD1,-,TGTGCCATCAGACAGGGGGACGGAAACACCATATATTTT,CAIRQGDGNTIYF
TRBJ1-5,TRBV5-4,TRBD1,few,TGTGCCAGCAGCGCGCTCCTGGTGGCAGGGGGGCCAGATAGCAATCAGCCCCAGCATTTT,CASSALLVAGGPDSNQPQHF
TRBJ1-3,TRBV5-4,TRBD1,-,TGTGCCAGCAGCTTGGCCGGGACAGGGGGAAACACCATATATTTT,CASSLAGTGGNTIYF
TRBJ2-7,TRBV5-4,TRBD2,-,TGTGCCAGCAGCTTTGTCAGCGGGAGCTCTCATGAGCAATACTTC,CASSFVSGSSHEQYF
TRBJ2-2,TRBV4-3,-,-,TGCGCCAGCAGCCAAGATCTAGGAGTAGCGGTTAATCAAGCGGGCACCGGGGAGCTGTTTTTT,CASSQDLGVAVNQAGTGELFF
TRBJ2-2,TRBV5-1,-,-,TGCGCCAGCAGATCACAGGTGTCGACCGGGGAGCTGTTTTTT,CASRSQVSTGELFF
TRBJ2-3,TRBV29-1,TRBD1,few,TGCAGCGCGAAGGGACAGGGTAAAACAGATACGCAGTATTTT,CSAKGQGKTDTQYF
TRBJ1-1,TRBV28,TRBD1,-,TGTGCCAGCAGCCGCGGACAGGGGGAAGCTTTCTTT,CASSRGQGEAFF
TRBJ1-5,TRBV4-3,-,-,TGCGCCAGCAGCCAAGACAACAGTCTCAATCAGCCCCAGCATTTT,CASSQDNSLNQPQHF
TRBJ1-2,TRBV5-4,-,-,TGTGCCAGCAGCTTGCCAGGGGACTATGGCTACACCTTC,CASSLPGDYGYTF
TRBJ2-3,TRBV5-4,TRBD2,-,TGTGCCAGCAGCCCCGGATTTGCGGGAGGGCTCTCAAATACGCAGTATTTT,CASSPGFAGGLSNTQYF
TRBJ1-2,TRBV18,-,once,TGTGCCAGCTCACCACCGCGTGCCGGGGGCTACACCTTC,CASSPPRAGGYTF
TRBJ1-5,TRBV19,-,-,TGTGCCAGTAACCTAGGCCGAGGACACCAAAGCCTAAATAGCAATCAGCCCCAGCATTTT,CASNLGRGHQSLNSNQPQHF
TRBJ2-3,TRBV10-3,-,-,TGTGCCATCGGGGAGAGAGATACGCAGTATTTT,CAIGERDTQYF
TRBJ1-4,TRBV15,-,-,TGTGCCACCAGCAGAGATCCGTGGAGCTCCAATGAAAAACTGTTTTTT,CATSRDPWSSNEKLFF
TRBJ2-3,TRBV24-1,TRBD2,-,TGTGCCACCAGTGACTCAAGGGGGCGGGGGGGCACGGATACGCAGTATTTT,CATSDSRGRGGTDTQYF
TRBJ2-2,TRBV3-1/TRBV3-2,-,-,TGTGCCAGCAGCCAAGTACGGACCGGGGAGCTGTTTTTT,CASSQVRTGELFF
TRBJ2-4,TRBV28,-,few,TGTGCCAGCAGTTCCCCATCCAAAAACATTCAGTACTTC,CASSSPSKNIQYF
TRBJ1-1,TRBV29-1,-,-,TGCAGCGTTGAAGATCTCTCCTTCCAGGGAGCTTTCTTT,CSVEDLSFQGAFF
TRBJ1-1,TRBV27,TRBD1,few,TGTGCCAGCAGTCGACAGGGGGGAAGGAACACTGAAGCTTTCTTT,CASSRQGGRNTEAFF
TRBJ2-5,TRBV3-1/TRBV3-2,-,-,TGTGCCAGCAGCCTACGAGAGGGTGAGGAGACCCAGTACTTC,CASSLREGEETQYF
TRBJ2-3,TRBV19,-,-,TGTGCCAGTAGAGCCCTCTCCACAGATACGCAGTATTTT,CASRALSTDTQYF
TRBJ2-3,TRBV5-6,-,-,TGTGCCAGCAGCTTCCTTCCCACCCCAGCGCAGTATTTT,CASSFLPTPAQYF
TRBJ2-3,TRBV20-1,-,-,TGCAGTGGAGGGAACACAGATACGCAGTATTTT,CSGGNTDTQYF
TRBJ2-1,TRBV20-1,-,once,TGCAGTGCTCCCCGGTACAATGAGCAGTTCTTC,CSAPRYNEQFF
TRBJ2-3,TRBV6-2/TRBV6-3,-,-,TGTGCCAGCAGTTGGACTACGCTGAGCACAGATACGCAGTATTTT,CASSWTTLSTDTQYF
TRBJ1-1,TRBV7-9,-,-,TGTGCCAGCAGCCCCCAGGCTGAAGCTTTCTTT,CASSPQAEAFF
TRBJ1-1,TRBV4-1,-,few,TGCGCCAGCAGCCAAGATTTTGATGGGCTCCTTCCCACTGAAGCTTTCTTT,CASSQDFDGLLPTEAFF
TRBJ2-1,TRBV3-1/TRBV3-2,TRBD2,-,TGTGCCAGCAGCCAGAGCGGGAGTAGGACAAATGAGCAGTTCTTC,CASSQSGSRTNEQFF
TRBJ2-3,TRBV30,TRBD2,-,TGTGCCTGGAGTAGGGGACTAGCAACAGATACGCAGTATTTT,CAWSRGLATDTQYF
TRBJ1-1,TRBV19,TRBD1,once,TGTGCCGCCAAGAACCGGGACAGAAGTCTGAACACTGAAGCTTTCTTT,CAAKNRDRSLNTEAFF
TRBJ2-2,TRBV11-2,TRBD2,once,TGTGCCAGCAGCCCGCAGGCGGGGGGCTTGGGGGAGCTGTTTTTT,CASSPQAGGLGELFF
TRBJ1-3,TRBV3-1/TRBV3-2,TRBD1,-,TGTGCCAGCAACCGACAGGGCACTGGAAACACCATATATTTT,CASNRQGTGNTIYF
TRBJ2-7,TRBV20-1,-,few,TGCAGTGCTAGTCTACCCCCCCAAGACGGACACTACGAGCAGTACTTC,CSASLPPQDGHYEQYF
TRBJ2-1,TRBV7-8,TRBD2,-,TGTGCCAGCAGCTTACGGACTAGCGGGAGGGGAGGCGGTGAGCAGTTCTTC,CASSLRTSGRGGGEQFF
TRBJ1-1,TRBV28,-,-,TGTGCCAGCAGTTTATGGGCAGGGAGGACTGAAGCTTTCTTT,CASSLWAGRTEAFF
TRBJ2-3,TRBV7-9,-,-,TGTGCCAGCAGCTTAGGGCAGGCCTACACAGATACGCAGTATTTT,CASSLGQAYTDTQYF
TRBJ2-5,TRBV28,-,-,TGTGCCAGCAGTTTCTCAGGGGCCCAAGAGACCCAGTACTTC,CASSFSGAQETQYF
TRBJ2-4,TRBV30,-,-,TGTGCCTGGAGTGTTAGGGAAAACGGGATAGCCAAAAACATTCAGTACTTC,CAWSVRENGIAKNIQYF
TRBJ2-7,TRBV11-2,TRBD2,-,TGTGCCAGCAGCCCCTATCGGACTAGCGGGGGGATTAAGTCCTACGAGCAGTACTTC,CASSPYRTSGGIKSYEQYF
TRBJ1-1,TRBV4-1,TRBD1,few,TGCGCCAGCAGCCACACTCCGGGACAGGGGGCGGACACTGAAGCTTTCTTT,CASSHTPGQGADTEAFF
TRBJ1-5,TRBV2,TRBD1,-,TGTGCCAGCAGTACTCACGGGACAGGTCTCAAGGGACAGCCCCAGCATTTT,CASSTHGTGLKGQPQHF
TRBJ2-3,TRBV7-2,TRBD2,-,TGTGCCAGCAGCTTAGAACGGGCTAGCGGGATGGGGACAGATACGCAGTATTTT,CASSLERASGMGTDTQYF
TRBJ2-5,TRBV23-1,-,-,TGCGCCAGCAGTCAAGGGGGGAAAGAGACCCAGTACTTC,CASSQGGKETQYF
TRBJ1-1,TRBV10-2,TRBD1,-,TGCGCCAGCACCTCGACAGGGGCCACTGAAGCTTTCTTT,CASTSTGATEAFF
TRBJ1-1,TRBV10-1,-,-,TGCGCCAGCAGTGGGCAGACTGAAGCTTTCTTT,CASSGQTEAFF